What follows are 32 T cell receptor beta chains derived from one specimen sequenced in a study of T cell responses to AZD1222 COVID-19 vaccine. The data were produced by immunoSEQ multiplex PCR, yet TCRdb's version contains in-frame clones alone and is incomplete. The table includes some 180,000 clones, 90% to 95% detected once. The sample here was peripheral blood, taken 28 days after the second dose of the MenACWY control vaccine. The receptor source for this set is an adult who received the MenACWY meningococcal vaccine as a control.

The V call is TRBV30, the J call TRBJ2-7; unclear D gene. This CDR3 is 12 amino acids long. Trimming pared 4 bases from V and 4 bases from J, leaving 11 bases between. The V gene's germline CDR1 is GTSNPN and CDR2 SVGIG (reference sequence). CDR3 amino acids: CAWTVLGYEQYF. DNA for the CDR3: TGTGCCTGGACCGTACTGGGATACGAGCAGTACTTC. The full variable domain, in which reference TRBV30 and TRBJ2-7 provide the parts outside the CDR3, is SQTIHQWPATLVQPVGSPLSLECTVEGTSNPNLYWYRQAAGRGLQLLFYSVGIGQISSEVPQNLSASRPQDRQFILSSKKLLLSDSGFYLCAWTVLGYEQYFGPGTRLTVT.

The chain carries TRBV15 and TRBJ2-1; D call uncertain. Germline V CDR1 and CDR2: LNHNV, YYDKDF (reference sequence). The CDR3 sequence is 15 residues long. V gave up 0 bases and J gave up 8 bases, with 14 bases separating them. CDR3 sequence reads: CATSRDTNFQDEQFF. The CDR3 nucleotides read TGTGCCACCAGCAGAGATACGAACTTCCAAGATGAGCAGTTCTTC.

This chain uses TRBV2 with TRBJ1-4; no clear D gene. The germline V gene encodes CDR1 SNHLY and CDR2 FYNNEI. The V end was cut by 8 bases, the J end by 3 bases, with 16 bases between. The CDR3 consists of 15 residues. CDR3 DNA sequence: TGTGCCAGCTCGCCGAAAGAGTTTCCTAATGAAAAACTGTTTTTT. This gives the protein CASSPKEFPNEKLFF.

The rearrangement joins TRBV2 to TRBJ2-2; TRBD2 might be the D (5 bases). The germline V and J ends were trimmed by 6 bases and 6 bases, with 11 bases remaining between them. CDR1 and CDR2 (germline): SNHLY, FYNNEI. The CDR3 sequence is 13 residues long. The CDR3 here is CASRTGLSGELFF. CDR3 DNA sequence: TGTGCCAGCAGGACCGGACTGTCCGGGGAGCTGTTTTTT.

The chain couples TRBV5-4 to TRBJ2-1, with no clear D. The length of the CDR3 is 11 residues. V was shortened by 4 bases and J by 11 bases, with 10 bases between the two germline ends. Germline V gene sequence: CDR1 SGHNT, CDR2 YYREEE (reference sequence). CDR3 protein: CASSSDTKQFF. The DNA for the CDR3 is TGTGCCAGCAGCAGTGACACCAAGCAGTTCTTC.

The chain has TRBV6-2 or TRBV6-3 and TRBJ1-3; 8 bases match TRBD1. This CDR3 has 16 residues. Germline V gene sequence: CDR1 MNHEY, CDR2 SVGEGT. After removal of 6 bases from V and 4 bases from J, the junction contained 11 bases not matched to a gene. This chain's CDR3 is CASSVPPGQVGNTIYF. DNA for the CDR3: TGTGCCAGCAGCGTCCCCCCGGGACAGGTCGGAAACACCATATATTTT.

This clone came up a few times. The rearrangement uses TRBV10-2 and TRBJ1-2, with D maybe TRBD1 (5 bases). Germline V lookup: CDR1 WSHSY, CDR2 SAAADI. CDR3 length equals 14 residues. The V end was cut by 2 bases, the J end by 4 bases, with 11 bases between. The CDR3 is CASSEGRASYGYTF. CDR3 coding DNA: TGCGCCAGCAGTGAGGGCAGGGCAAGCTATGGCTACACCTTC.

The rearrangement links TRBV2 to TRBJ1-2; D not certain. CDR1 is SNHLY and CDR2 is FYNNEI in the germline V gene. The V end lost 6 bases, the J end lost 8 bases, and 10 bases lay between the germline ends. The CDR3 is 11 amino acids. This CDR3 is CASSKGRGYTF. The CDR3 DNA follows: TGTGCCAGCAGCAAGGGTAGAGGCTACACCTTC. The full variable domain, with the rest looked up from reference TRBV2 and TRBJ1-2, is EPEVTQTPSHQVTQMGQEVILRCVPISNHLYFYWYRQILGQKVEFLVSFYNNEISEKSEIFDDQFSVERPDGSNFTLKIRSTKLEDSAMYFCASSKGRGYTFGSGTRLTVV.

V is TRBV5-1 and J is TRBJ2-4; the D call may be TRBD1 or TRBD2 (5 bases each). This CDR3 contains 14 residues. The ends were cut back, 3 bases at V and 6 bases at J, with 13 bases in the middle. Germline V CDR1 and CDR2: SGHRS, YFSETQ. DNA of the CDR3: TGCGCCAGCAGCTCTCCGGGACGTGCAAACATTCAGTACTTC. Its protein product is CASSSPGRANIQYF.

The chain uses TRBV28 and TRBJ2-7; 7 bases match TRBD1. The CDR3 length is 15 residues. Germline V gene lookup returns CDR1 MDHEN and CDR2 SYDVKM. V trimming: 8 bases; J trimming: 0 bases; junction bases outside the gene matches: 10. CDR3 in amino acids: CASGRPQGSSYEQYF. CDR3 nucleotide sequence: TGTGCCAGCGGAAGGCCACAGGGGTCCTCCTACGAGCAGTACTTC.

The chain recombines TRBV30 with TRBJ1-4; D gene uncertain. Looked up from germline, CDR1 is GTSNPN and CDR2 is SVGIG (reference sequence). The CDR3 spans 17 residues. V was clipped by 3 bases and J by 4 bases, with 21 bases between them. Here the CDR3 DNA reads TGTGCCTGGAGACCCACCAAGCAGGTCTCAGATAATGAAAAACTGTTTTTT. It yields the protein CAWRPTKQVSDNEKLFF.

The V gene is TRBV15, the J gene TRBJ2-7; 7 positions match TRBD1. The CDR3 has 16 amino acids. V lost 0 bases to trimming and J lost 4 bases; unmatched junction nucleotides: 9. Germline CDR1 is LNHNV and CDR2 is YYDKDF (reference sequence). DNA for the CDR3: TGTGCCACCAGCAGAGATCGCGGACAGGTGACATACGAGCAGTACTTC. As protein: CATSRDRGQVTYEQYF.

In this sample, this clone turned up once. CDR3 sequence (DNA): TGTGCCAGCAGACAGGGCTACGAGCAGTACTTC. Translated, it gives CASRQGYEQYF. The gene calls are TRBV6-5 and TRBJ2-7, with D possibly being TRBD1 (6 bases). The V and J ends lost 6 bases and 3 bases respectively, with 6 bases between them. The CDR3 consists of 11 residues. Germline values: CDR1 MNHEY, CDR2 SVGAGI.

V is TRBV3-1 (or the pseudogene TRBV3-2) and J is TRBJ2-1; 8 bases are a match to TRBD2. From germline, CDR1 is LGHDT and CDR2 YNNKEL (reference sequence). The trim removed 8 bases at V and 2 bases at J, leaving 5 bases unmatched. This CDR3 is built from 14 residues. The CDR3 region is CASQAGVTYNEQFF. The CDR3 nucleotides read TGTGCCAGCCAAGCGGGAGTGACCTACAATGAGCAGTTCTTC.

This chain joins TRBV6-5 and TRBJ2-7; D is undetermined. V lost 6 bases and J lost 2, with 14 bases in between. This CDR3 is 14 amino acids long. CDR1 and CDR2 from the germline V gene are MNHEY and SVGAGI. CDR3 bases: TGTGCCAGCAGCCCCCTAAGTGGTACCTACGAGCAGTACTTC. Translated: CASSPLSGTYEQYF.

The chain employs TRBV27 and TRBJ1-2; 11 bases map to TRBD1. After removal of 6 bases from V and 6 bases from J, the junction contained 9 bases not matched to a gene. Germline-derived CDR1 and CDR2 are MNHEY and SMNVEV (reference sequence). The CDR3 totals 15 residues. The CDR3 loop is CASRRTGGGRDGYTF. CDR3 coding DNA: TGTGCCAGCAGACGGACAGGGGGCGGCCGCGATGGCTACACCTTC.

The chain employs TRBV18 and TRBJ2-7, with unresolved D. There are 10 residues in the CDR3. CDR1 is KGHSH and CDR2 is LQKENI in the germline V gene. V lost 8 bases and J 1 base, leaving 3 bases between the germline ends. Here the CDR3 reads CASLSYEQYF. The CDR3 DNA reads TGTGCCAGCCTTTCCTACGAGCAGTACTTC.

The chain combines TRBV27 with TRBJ2-1; no clear D. CDR3 length equals 13 residues. Germline CDR1 and CDR2: MNHEY and SMNVEV (reference sequence). V lost 3 bases to trimming and J lost 6 bases, with 9 bases between them. The CDR3 coding sequence is TGTGCCAGCAGTTTCGCGACTGGCAATGAGCAGTTCTTC. Amino acids: CASSFATGNEQFF.

This chain links TRBV5-6 with TRBJ1-2, with D possibly matching TRBD1 (5 bases). V lost 1 base and J lost 4, with 8 bases in between. Germline-derived CDR1 and CDR2 are SGHDT and YYEEEE. The CDR3 loop spans 13 amino acids. The CDR3, as DNA: TGTGCCAGCAGCTTGTCCGGGGGCTATGGCTACACCTTC. Translated: CASSLSGGYGYTF.

This rearrangement joins TRBV7-9 to TRBJ2-3; D might be TRBD2 (6 bases). Trimming took 1 base from V and 6 from J, leaving 14 bases between them. The CDR3 covers 15 residues. Germline CDR1 is SEHNR and CDR2 is FQNEAQ (reference sequence). The CDR3 DNA reads TGTGCCAGCAGCTTAGACGGGGGAGTGGGGGATACGCAGTATTTT. It translates to CASSLDGGVGDTQYF.

This chain links TRBV2 with TRBJ1-4; the D is unclear. The germline V gene has CDR1 SNHLY and CDR2 FYNNEI. The V gene lost 7 bases and the J gene lost 3 bases, with 12 bases spanning the gap. This CDR3 has 14 residues. The CDR3 DNA reads as TGTGCCAGCAACCTGAGGCAGCCTAATGAAAAACTGTTTTTT. This gives the protein CASNLRQPNEKLFF.

The chain recombines TRBV25-1 with TRBJ2-3, with D perhaps matching TRBD1 or TRBD2 (5 bases each). This CDR3 contains 18 residues. CDR1 is MGHDK and CDR2 is SYGVNS in the germline V gene. Deletions cut 4 bases from V and 0 bases from J, with 20 bases between. CDR3 DNA sequence: TGTGCCAGCAGTGCTAAGGGACCCTCTTCTACTAGCACAGATACGCAGTATTTT. Residues: CASSAKGPSSTSTDTQYF.

This clone was seen a single time. The chain carries TRBV12-3 or TRBV12-4 and TRBJ1-1; D is unresolved. Trimming removed 3 bases from V and 8 bases from J, with 13 bases in between. This CDR3 is built from 13 residues. For the CDR3, the DNA is TGTGCCAGCAGTTTCACGGGTGAAAGCGAAGCTTTCTTT. Protein: CASSFTGESEAFF.

The V and J genes are TRBV4-1 and TRBJ2-3; no definite D call. From germline, CDR1 is MGHRA and CDR2 YSYEKL. Trimming removed 0 bases from V and 0 bases from J, with 10 bases in between. This CDR3 region has 16 residues. CDR3 in amino acids: CASSQDWWSSTDTQYF. The CDR3 bases are TGCGCCAGCAGCCAAGATTGGTGGTCTAGCACAGATACGCAGTATTTT.

The rearrangement uses TRBV7-2 and TRBJ2-5; 8 bases map to TRBD2. Germline V CDR1 and CDR2: SGHTA, FQGNSA. Germline trimming cut 5 bases from V and 1 base from J; bases unmatched to any gene: 6. There are 15 residues in the CDR3. The CDR3 DNA reads TGTGCCAGCAGCCTACTAGCGGCCATCCAAGAGACCCAGTACTTC. It is translated as CASSLLAAIQETQYF.

V and J are TRBV18 and TRBJ2-2, with TRBD2 matching over 14 bases. Germline-derived CDR1 and CDR2 are KGHSH and LQKENI. J gave up 0 bases and V 2 bases, and 8 bases lay outside the gene matches. The CDR3 spans 20 residues. In nucleotides, the CDR3 is TGTGCCAGCTCACCAACGACTAGCGGGAGGGCCGTACCGAACACCGGGGAGCTGTTTTTT. It encodes CASSPTTSGRAVPNTGELFF.

This chain joins TRBV5-1 and TRBJ2-7; D unresolved. Germline CDR1 is SGHRS and CDR2 is YFSETQ. Trimming shortened V by 2 bases and J by 5 bases, and 14 bases separated the two germline ends. The CDR3 consists of 14 residues. In DNA form, the CDR3 reads TGCGCCAGCAGCTTCGGTTCACAGACGAACGAGCAGTACTTC. Protein: CASSFGSQTNEQYF.

The V and J genes are TRBV9 and TRBJ2-1; TRBD2 matches at 16 bases. V shed 0 bases, J shed 7 bases, and the junction held 4 bases outside the gene matches. Looked up from germline, CDR1 is SGDLS and CDR2 is YYNGEE. The CDR3 covers 17 residues. In DNA, the CDR3 is TGTGCCAGCAGCGTAGCTGCGGGACTAGCGGGAGGGAATGAGCAGTTCTTC. Protein product: CASSVAAGLAGGNEQFF.

This rearrangement joins TRBV27 to TRBJ1-2; 9 bases line up with TRBD1. This CDR3 is 14 amino acids long. Unmatched junction bases numbered 4, after V lost 5 bases and J lost 3 bases. Per germline, CDR1 MNHEY and CDR2 SMNVEV (reference sequence). The CDR3: CASSPGTGYYGYTF. In nucleotides, the CDR3 is TGTGCCAGCAGTCCCGGGACAGGGTACTATGGCTACACCTTC.

V is TRBV5-1 and J is TRBJ2-1, with 9 bases lining up with TRBD1. Germline lookup yields CDR1 SGHRS and CDR2 YFSETQ. The CDR3 spans 16 residues. V shed 3 bases, J shed 4 bases, and the junction held 8 bases outside the gene matches. CDR3 in DNA: TGCGCCAGCAGCTGGACCGGGACAGGGAGTTACAATGAGCAGTTCTTC. Encoded protein: CASSWTGTGSYNEQFF.

This clone was counted a few times. The gene calls are TRBV7-7 and TRBJ2-7, with 7 bases aligning to TRBD1. Germline CDR1 and CDR2: SSHAT and FNYEAQ (reference sequence). CDR3 length: 13 residues. V was clipped by 5 bases and J by 2 bases; unmatched bases: 3. Here the CDR3 reads CASSRGQTYEQYF. CDR3 in DNA: TGTGCCAGCAGCCGGGGACAGACCTACGAGCAGTACTTC.

A few counts support this clone. DNA for the CDR3: TGTGCCAGCAGCCCCCAGGGGGGGGGCGCGGATTCACCCCTCCACTTT. It yields the protein CASSPQGGGADSPLHF. V gene TRBV9 combines with J gene TRBJ1-6; 7 bases fit TRBD1. The CDR3 runs 16 residues. CDR1 SGDLS and CDR2 YYNGEE come from the germline V gene. J gave up 8 bases and V 4 bases, and 12 bases lay outside the gene matches.